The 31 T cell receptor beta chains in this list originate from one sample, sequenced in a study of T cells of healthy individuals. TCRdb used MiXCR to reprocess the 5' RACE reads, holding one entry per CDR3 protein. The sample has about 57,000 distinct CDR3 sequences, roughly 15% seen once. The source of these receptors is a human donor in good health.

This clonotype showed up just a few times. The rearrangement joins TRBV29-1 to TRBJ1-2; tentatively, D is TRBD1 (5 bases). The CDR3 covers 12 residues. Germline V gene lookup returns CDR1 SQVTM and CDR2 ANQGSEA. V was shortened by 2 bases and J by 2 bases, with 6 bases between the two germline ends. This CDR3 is CSVERGNYGYTF. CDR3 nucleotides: TGCAGCGTTGAACGGGGGAACTATGGCTACACCTTC. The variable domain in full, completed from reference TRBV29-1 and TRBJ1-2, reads SAVISQKPSRDICQRGTSLTIQCQVDSQVTMMFWYRQQPGQSLTLIATANQGSEATYESGFVIDKFPISRPNLTFSTLTVSNMSPEDSSIYLCSVERGNYGYTFGSGTRLTVV.

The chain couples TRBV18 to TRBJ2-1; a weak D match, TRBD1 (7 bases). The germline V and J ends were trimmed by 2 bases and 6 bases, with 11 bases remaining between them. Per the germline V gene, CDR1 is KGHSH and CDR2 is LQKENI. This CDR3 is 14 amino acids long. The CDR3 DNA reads TGTGCCAGCTCACCAAGACAGGGAGGCAATGAGCAGTTCTTC. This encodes CASSPRQGGNEQFF.

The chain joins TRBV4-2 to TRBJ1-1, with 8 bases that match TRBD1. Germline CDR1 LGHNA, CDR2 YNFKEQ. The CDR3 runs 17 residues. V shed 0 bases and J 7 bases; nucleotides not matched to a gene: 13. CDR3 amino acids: CASSQDLRRGQGGEAFF. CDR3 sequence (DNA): TGTGCCAGCAGCCAAGATCTACGCAGGGGGCAAGGCGGTGAAGCTTTCTTT.

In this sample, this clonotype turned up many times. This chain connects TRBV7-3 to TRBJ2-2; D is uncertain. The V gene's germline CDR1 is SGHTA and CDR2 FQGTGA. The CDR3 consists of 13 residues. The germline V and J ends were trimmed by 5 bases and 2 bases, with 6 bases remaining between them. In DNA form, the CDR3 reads TGTGCCAGCAGCACCCACAACACCGGGGAGCTGTTTTTT. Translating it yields CASSTHNTGELFF.

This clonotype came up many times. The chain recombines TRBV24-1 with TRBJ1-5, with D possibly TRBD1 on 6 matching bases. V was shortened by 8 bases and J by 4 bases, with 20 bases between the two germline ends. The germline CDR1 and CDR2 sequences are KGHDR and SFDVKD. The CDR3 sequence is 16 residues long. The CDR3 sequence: CATMLGGQGWNQPQHF. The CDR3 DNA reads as TGTGCCACCATGTTGGGGGGGCAGGGATGGAATCAGCCCCAGCATTTT.

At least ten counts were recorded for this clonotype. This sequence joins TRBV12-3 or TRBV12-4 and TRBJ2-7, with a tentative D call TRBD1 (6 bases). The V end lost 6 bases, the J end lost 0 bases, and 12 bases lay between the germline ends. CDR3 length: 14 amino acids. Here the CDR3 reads CASRRTEPSYEQYF. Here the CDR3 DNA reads TGTGCCAGCAGAAGGACAGAACCCTCCTACGAGCAGTACTTC.

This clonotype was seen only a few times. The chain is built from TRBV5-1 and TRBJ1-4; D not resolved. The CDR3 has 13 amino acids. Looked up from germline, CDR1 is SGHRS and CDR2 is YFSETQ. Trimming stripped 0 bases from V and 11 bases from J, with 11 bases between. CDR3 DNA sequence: TGCGCCAGCAGCTTGGCCGTCGGGTCGAAACTGTTTTTT. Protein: CASSLAVGSKLFF.

CDR3 bases: TGTGCCAGCAGCGTAGGACCGAAGTTGAACACTGAAGCTTTCTTT. Residues: CASSVGPKLNTEAFF. The chain combines TRBV9 with TRBJ1-1; D call uncertain. The CDR3 sequence is 15 residues long. From germline, CDR1 is SGDLS and CDR2 YYNGEE. V gave up 0 bases and J gave up 0 bases, with 9 bases separating them. Filled out from reference TRBV9 and TRBJ1-1, the complete variable domain reads DSGVTQTPKHLITATGQRVTLRCSPRSGDLSVYWYQQSLDQGLQFLIQYYNGEERAKGNILERFSAQQFPDLHSELNLSSLELGDSALYFCASSVGPKLNTEAFFGQGTRLTVV.

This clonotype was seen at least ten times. This CDR3 reads CASKRTGNEQFF. CDR3 nucleotide sequence: TGTGCCAGCAAACGAACGGGCAATGAGCAGTTCTTC. V usage is TRBV6-1 and J usage is TRBJ2-1; D remains unclear. Trimming shortened V by 7 bases and J by 6 bases, and 10 bases separated the two germline ends. The germline CDR1 and CDR2 sequences are MNHNS and SASEGT. The CDR3 extends over 12 amino acids.

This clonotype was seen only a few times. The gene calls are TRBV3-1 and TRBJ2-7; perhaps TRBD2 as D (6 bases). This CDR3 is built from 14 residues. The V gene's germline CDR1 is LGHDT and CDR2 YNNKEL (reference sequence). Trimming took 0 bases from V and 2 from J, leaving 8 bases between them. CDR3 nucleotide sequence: TGTGCCAGCAGCCAAGACGGGAGACCCTACGAGCAGTACTTC. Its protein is CASSQDGRPYEQYF.

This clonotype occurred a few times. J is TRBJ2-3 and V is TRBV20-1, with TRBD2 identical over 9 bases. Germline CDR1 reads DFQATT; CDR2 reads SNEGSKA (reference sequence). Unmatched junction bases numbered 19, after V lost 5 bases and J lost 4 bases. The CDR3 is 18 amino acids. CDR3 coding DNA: TGCAGTGCTGGGGTAGTGCGGGAGGGAGGAATCCGAGCAGATACGCAGTATTTT. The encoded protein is CSAGVVREGGIRADTQYF.

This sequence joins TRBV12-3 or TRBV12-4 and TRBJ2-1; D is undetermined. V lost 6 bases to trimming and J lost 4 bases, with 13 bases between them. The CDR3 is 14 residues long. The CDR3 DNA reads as TGTGCCAGCAGCCTCGGAGTAGTTTACAATGAGCAGTTCTTC. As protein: CASSLGVVYNEQFF.

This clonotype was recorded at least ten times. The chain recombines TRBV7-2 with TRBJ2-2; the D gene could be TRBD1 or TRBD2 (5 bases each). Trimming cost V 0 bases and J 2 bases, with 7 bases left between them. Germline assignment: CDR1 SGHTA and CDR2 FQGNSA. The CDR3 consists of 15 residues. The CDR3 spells CASSLAGPNTGELFF. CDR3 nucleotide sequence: TGTGCCAGCAGCTTAGCGGGACCCAACACCGGGGAGCTGTTTTTT.

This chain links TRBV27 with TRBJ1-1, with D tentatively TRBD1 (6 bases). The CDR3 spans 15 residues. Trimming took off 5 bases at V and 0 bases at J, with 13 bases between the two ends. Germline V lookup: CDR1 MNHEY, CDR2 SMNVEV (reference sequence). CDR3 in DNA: TGTGCCAGCAGTCCGAGTACAGGGTTGAACACTGAAGCTTTCTTT. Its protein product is CASSPSTGLNTEAFF.

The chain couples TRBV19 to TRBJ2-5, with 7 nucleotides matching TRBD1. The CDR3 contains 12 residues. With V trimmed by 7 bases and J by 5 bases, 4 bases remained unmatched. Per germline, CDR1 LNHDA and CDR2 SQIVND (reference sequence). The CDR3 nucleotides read TGTGCCAGTAAGAAGACAGGGGAGACCCAGTACTTC. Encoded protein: CASKKTGETQYF.

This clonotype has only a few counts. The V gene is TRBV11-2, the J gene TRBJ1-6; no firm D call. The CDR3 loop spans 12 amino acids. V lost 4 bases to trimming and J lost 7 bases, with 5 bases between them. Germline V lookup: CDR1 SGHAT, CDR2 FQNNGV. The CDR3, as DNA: TGTGCCAGCAGCTCCCTAAATTCACCCCTCCACTTT. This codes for CASSSLNSPLHF.

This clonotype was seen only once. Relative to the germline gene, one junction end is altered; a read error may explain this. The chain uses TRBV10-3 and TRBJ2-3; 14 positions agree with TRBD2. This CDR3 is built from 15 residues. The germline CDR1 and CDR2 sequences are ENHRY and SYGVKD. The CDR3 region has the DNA TGTGCCGGCGGGACTAGCGGGAGTGATGGAGATATGCAGTATTTT. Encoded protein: CAGGTSGSDGDMQYF.

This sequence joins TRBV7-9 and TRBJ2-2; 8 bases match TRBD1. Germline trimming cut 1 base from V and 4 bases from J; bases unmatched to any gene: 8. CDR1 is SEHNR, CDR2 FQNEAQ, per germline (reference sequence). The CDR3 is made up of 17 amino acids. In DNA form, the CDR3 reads TGTGCCAGCAGCTTAGTAGGCGGACAGGGTTCCACCGGGGAGCTGTTTTTT. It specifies CASSLVGGQGSTGELFF.

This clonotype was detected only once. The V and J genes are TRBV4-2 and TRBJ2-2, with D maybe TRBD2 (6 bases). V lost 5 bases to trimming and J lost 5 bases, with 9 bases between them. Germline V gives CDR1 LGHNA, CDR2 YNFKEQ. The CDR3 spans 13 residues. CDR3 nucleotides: TGTGCCAGCAGCGAGACTAGTACCGGGGAGCTGTTTTTT. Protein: CASSETSTGELFF.

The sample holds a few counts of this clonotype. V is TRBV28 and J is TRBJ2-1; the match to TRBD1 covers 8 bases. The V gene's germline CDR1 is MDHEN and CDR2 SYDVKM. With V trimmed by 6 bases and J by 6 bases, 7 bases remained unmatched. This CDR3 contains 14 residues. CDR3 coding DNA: TGTGCCAGCAGGCCCCAGGACAGGGCCAATGAGCAGTTCTTC. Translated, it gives CASRPQDRANEQFF.

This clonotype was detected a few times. The CDR3 region is CAISELGGGRGPSDEQFF. The DNA for the CDR3 is TGTGCCATCAGTGAGTTGGGTGGGGGCAGGGGCCCTTCGGATGAGCAGTTCTTC. V usage is TRBV10-3 and J usage is TRBJ2-1; a possible D gene is TRBD1 (6 bases). V dropped 1 base and J dropped 8 bases, with 24 bases sitting between them. Per germline, CDR1 ENHRY and CDR2 SYGVKD. The CDR3 is 18 residues long.

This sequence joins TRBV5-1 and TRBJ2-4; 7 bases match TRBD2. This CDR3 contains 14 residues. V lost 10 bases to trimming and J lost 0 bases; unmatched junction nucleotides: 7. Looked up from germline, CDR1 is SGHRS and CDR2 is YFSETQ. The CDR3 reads CAGRGGVAKNIQYF. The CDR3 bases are TGCGCCGGCCGGGGAGGGGTAGCCAAAAACATTCAGTACTTC.

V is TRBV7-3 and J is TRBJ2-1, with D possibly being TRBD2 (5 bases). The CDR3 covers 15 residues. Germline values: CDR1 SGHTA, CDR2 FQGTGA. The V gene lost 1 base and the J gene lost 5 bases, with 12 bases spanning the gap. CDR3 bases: TGTGCCAGCAGCTTAAAGAGGGCCAACAACAATGAGCAGTTCTTC. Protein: CASSLKRANNNEQFF.

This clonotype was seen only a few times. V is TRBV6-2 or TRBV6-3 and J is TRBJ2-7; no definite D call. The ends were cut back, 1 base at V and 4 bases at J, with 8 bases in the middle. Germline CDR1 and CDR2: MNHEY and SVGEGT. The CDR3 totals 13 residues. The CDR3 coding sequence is TGTGCCAGCAGTTACTACTCTCGTTACGAGCAGTACTTC. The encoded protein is CASSYYSRYEQYF.

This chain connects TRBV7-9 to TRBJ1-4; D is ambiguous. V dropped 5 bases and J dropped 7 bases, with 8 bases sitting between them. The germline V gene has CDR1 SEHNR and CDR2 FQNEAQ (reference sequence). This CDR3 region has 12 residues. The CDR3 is CASSPSGEKLFF. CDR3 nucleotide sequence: TGTGCCAGCAGCCCCTCGGGTGAAAAACTGTTTTTT. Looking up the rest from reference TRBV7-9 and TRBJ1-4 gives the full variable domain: DTGVSQNPRHKITKRGQNVTFRCDPISEHNRLYWYRQTLGQGPEFLTYFQNEAQLEKSRLLSDRFSAERPKGSFSTLEIQRTEQGDSAMYLCASSPSGEKLFFGSGTQLSVL.

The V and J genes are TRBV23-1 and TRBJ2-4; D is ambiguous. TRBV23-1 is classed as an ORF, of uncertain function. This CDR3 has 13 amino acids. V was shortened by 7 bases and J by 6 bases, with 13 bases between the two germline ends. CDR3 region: CASKATLVNIQYF. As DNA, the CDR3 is TGCGCCAGCAAGGCCACCCTCGTAAACATTCAGTACTTC.

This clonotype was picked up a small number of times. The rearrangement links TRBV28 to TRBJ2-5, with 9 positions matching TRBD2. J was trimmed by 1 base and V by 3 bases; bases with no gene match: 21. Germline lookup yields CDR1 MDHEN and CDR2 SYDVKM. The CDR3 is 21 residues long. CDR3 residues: CASSFKWGLGAGGLFQETQYF. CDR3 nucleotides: TGTGCCAGCAGTTTTAAGTGGGGTTTGGGAGCGGGGGGCCTTTTCCAAGAGACCCAGTACTTC.

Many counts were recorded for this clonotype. CDR3 DNA sequence: TGTGCCAGCAGATTCACTAGCGGCGTACCAGGGGCGGATCAGTTCTTC. It encodes CASRFTSGVPGADQFF. V is TRBV7-3 and J is TRBJ2-1; 8 nucleotides line up with TRBD2. The CDR3 covers 16 residues. V shed 6 bases and J 13 bases; nucleotides not matched to a gene: 20. The germline V gene encodes CDR1 SGHTA and CDR2 FQGTGA.

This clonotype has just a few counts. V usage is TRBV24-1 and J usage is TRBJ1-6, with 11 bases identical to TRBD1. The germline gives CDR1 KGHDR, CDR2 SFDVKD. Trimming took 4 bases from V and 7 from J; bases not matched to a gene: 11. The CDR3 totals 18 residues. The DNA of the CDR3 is TGTGCCACCAGTGACCACGCACCGGGACAGGGGGAAAATTCACCCCTCCACTTT. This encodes CATSDHAPGQGENSPLHF.

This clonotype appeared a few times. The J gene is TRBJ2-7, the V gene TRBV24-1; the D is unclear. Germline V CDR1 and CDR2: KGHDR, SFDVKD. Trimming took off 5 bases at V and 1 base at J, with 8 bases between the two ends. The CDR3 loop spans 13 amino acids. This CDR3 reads CATSGPQSYEQYF. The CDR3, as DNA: TGTGCCACCAGTGGCCCACAATCCTACGAGCAGTACTTC.

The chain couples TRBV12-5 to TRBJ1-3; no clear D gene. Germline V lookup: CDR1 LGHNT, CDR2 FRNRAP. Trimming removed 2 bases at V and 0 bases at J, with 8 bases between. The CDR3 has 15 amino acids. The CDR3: CASGLLLSSGNTIYF. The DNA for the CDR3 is TGTGCTAGTGGTTTGTTGCTGAGCTCTGGAAACACCATATATTTT.